This T cell receptor beta chain was retrieved from a study of cytomegalovirus exposure and HLA in healthy donors. The PCR contained 60 Vbeta and 13 Jbeta primers. TCRdb keeps only in-frame clones here, not all; method: immunoSEQ multiplex PCR. The sample carries 130,000 to 150,000 clones, 74% recorded once. The V gene end was trimmed by 1 base and the J gene end by 6 bases; junction bases not matched to a gene: 5. Germline CDR1 reads SGHDN; CDR2 reads FVKESK. CDR3 length equals 15 residues. Note on this clone: Its antigen is not identified.

Study conclusions and caveats: Earlier results showed most TCR beta V segments being productive about 87% or about 30% of the time. In a later analysis, specific HLA alleles were associated with 15,000 to 20,000 TCR beta sequences at a 0.05 false discovery rate.

The sequencing sample was made of PBMCs. The TCR was taken from a man aged 18-30 years in good health and CMV-seropositive. J is TRBJ2-7 and V is TRBV14, with 11 positions matching TRBD1. The CDR3 region has the DNA TGTGCCAGCAGCCAAGGGGCCGGGACAGGGGGCGAGCAGTACTTC. It is translated as CASSQGAGTGGEQYF.